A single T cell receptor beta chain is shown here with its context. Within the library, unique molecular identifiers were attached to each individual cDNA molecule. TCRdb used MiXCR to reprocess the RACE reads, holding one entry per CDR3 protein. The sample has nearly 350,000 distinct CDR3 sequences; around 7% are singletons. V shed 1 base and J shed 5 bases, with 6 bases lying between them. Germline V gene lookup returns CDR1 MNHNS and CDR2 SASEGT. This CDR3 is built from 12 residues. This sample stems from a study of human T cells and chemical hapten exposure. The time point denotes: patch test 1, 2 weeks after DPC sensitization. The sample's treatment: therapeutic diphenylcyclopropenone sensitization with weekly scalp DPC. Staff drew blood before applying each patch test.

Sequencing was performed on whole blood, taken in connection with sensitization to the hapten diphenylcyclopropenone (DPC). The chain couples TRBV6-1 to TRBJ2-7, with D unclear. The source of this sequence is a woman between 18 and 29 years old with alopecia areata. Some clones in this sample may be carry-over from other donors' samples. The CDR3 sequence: CASSEVWDEQYF. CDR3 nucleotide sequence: TGTGCCAGCAGTGAAGTTTGGGACGAGCAGTACTTC.